Below, 2 T cell receptor beta chains from the same sample are listed, as sequenced in a study of blood T cell repertoires in COVID-19. Generated by immunoSEQ multiplex PCR, the TCRdb table keeps only in-frame clones and is missing some. This repertoire shows 250,000 to 350,000 clones, approximately 88% found once; its top ten account for about 6%. Sequencing input: PBMCs or T cells enriched from blood (not recorded which). The receptors derive from a woman in her thirties or forties who had recovered from COVID-19.

The genes are TRBV9 and TRBJ2-5, with 10 positions matching TRBD2. Germline V gene lookup returns CDR1 SGDLS and CDR2 YYNGEE. The CDR3 is 16 amino acids. V dropped 4 bases and J dropped 5; count of bases not matched to a gene: 11. The CDR3 DNA reads TGTGCCAGCAGCACACGTATTGCTAGCGGGAGCGAGACCCAGTACTTC. Translation: CASSTRIASGSETQYF.

This chain joins TRBV21-1 and TRBJ2-2; the table gives TRBD2 as D, unverified against the DNA. TRBV21-1 is recorded as a pseudogene. The CDR3 covers 16 residues. The CDR3 protein is CASSNRDYPNTGELFF. The CDR3 nucleotides are TGTGCCAGCAGCAACCGGGACTATCCGAACACCGGGGAGCTGTTTTTT.